Presented here are 24 T cell receptor beta chains from one specimen sequenced in a study of identical twins. TCRdb processed the 5' RACE reads anew with MiXCR; each CDR3 protein has one entry. The data contain 1.5 million to 2 million distinct CDR3 sequences, under 35% of them seen just once; the ten biggest clones take up approximately 0.25%. Sequences were obtained from cord blood. These receptors were obtained from a newborn girl in good health.

The chain carries TRBV5-1 and TRBJ2-1, with 7 bases that match TRBD2. With 1 base clipped from V and 7 bases from J, the junction kept 8 bases outside the gene matches. This CDR3 has 15 residues. CDR1 is SGHRS, CDR2 YFSETQ, per germline. CDR3 sequence (DNA): TGCGCCAGCAGCTTGACTGGCGGGAGTGGTAATGAGCAGTTCTTC. Its protein is CASSLTGGSGNEQFF.

V gene TRBV11-2 combines with J gene TRBJ2-3; no clear D. Germline-derived CDR1 and CDR2 are SGHAT and FQNNGV. The CDR3 consists of 13 residues. The V and J ends lost 2 bases and 6 bases respectively, with 9 bases between them. In nucleotides, the CDR3 is TGTGCCAGCAGCTTATACGAGTCCGATACGCAGTATTTT. Its translation: CASSLYESDTQYF.

This clonotype was observed a few times. The gene calls are TRBV20-1 and TRBJ1-2; possibly TRBD1 for D (6 bases). V gave up 4 bases and J gave up 8 bases, with 14 bases separating them. Germline-derived CDR1 and CDR2 are DFQATT and SNEGSKA (reference sequence). The CDR3 has 12 amino acids. The CDR3 protein is CSATTGERGYTF. DNA of the CDR3: TGCAGTGCTACGACAGGAGAGCGGGGCTACACCTTC.

This clonotype came up many times. The gene calls are TRBV7-9 and TRBJ2-4, with D perhaps TRBD1 (6 bases). Germline V CDR1 and CDR2: SEHNR, FQNEAQ (reference sequence). The CDR3 length is 16 residues. Trimming took off 4 bases at V and 11 bases at J, with 24 bases between the two ends. Here the CDR3 reads CASSSPGHLTSVVQYF. CDR3 bases: TGTGCCAGCAGCTCCCCGGGACATCTCACTTCTGTCGTTCAGTACTTC. Full variable domain (remainder filled in from reference TRBV7-9 and TRBJ2-4): DTGVSQNPRHKITKRGQNVTFRCDPISEHNRLYWYRQTLGQGPEFLTYFQNEAQLEKSRLLSDRFSAERPKGSFSTLEIQRTEQGDSAMYLCASSSPGHLTSVVQYFGAGTRLSVL.

The J gene is TRBJ2-3, the V gene TRBV3-1; 12 positions agree with TRBD2. The CDR3 is 17 amino acids. The junction had 5 bases not matched to a gene; V was cut back by 0 bases and J by 4 bases. The germline CDR1 and CDR2 sequences are LGHDT and YNNKEL (reference sequence). The CDR3 DNA sequence: TGTGCCAGCAGCCAAGATCTGGCTAGCGGGGGGGCAGATACGCAGTATTTT. Translating gives CASSQDLASGGADTQYF.

This clonotype has a handful of counts. This rearrangement joins TRBV25-1 to TRBJ2-4, with 12 bases aligning to TRBD2. Trimming took 4 bases from V and 13 from J; bases not matched to a gene: 11. Germline V gene data show CDR1 as MGHDK and CDR2 as SYGVNS. This CDR3 is built from 15 residues. The CDR3 region is CASSGLAGAYNEQYF. CDR3 nucleotides: TGTGCCAGCAGTGGACTAGCGGGAGCCTACAATGAGCAGTACTTC.

This sequence joins TRBV6-1 and TRBJ2-7; D unresolved. Trimming pared 3 bases from V and 0 bases from J, leaving 6 bases between. The CDR3 runs 13 residues. Per germline, CDR1 MNHNS and CDR2 SASEGT. The CDR3 sequence is CASSDHSSYEQYF. As DNA, the CDR3 is TGTGCCAGCAGTGATCACAGCTCCTACGAGCAGTACTTC.

At least ten counts were recorded for this clonotype. J is TRBJ2-1 and V is TRBV20-1; possible D gene TRBD2, 6 bases. The germline V gene encodes CDR1 DFQATT and CDR2 SNEGSKA (reference sequence). V lost 5 bases, J lost 5 bases, and 16 bases lay in between. The CDR3 length is 14 residues. CDR3: CSAPWGETHNEQFF. The CDR3 nucleotides read TGCAGTGCTCCTTGGGGGGAGACCCACAATGAGCAGTTCTTC.

The V gene is TRBV20-1, the J gene TRBJ2-3, with 11 bases lining up with TRBD2. The germline V gene encodes CDR1 DFQATT and CDR2 SNEGSKA (reference sequence). The CDR3 totals 16 residues. V shed 6 bases, J shed 6 bases, and the junction held 14 bases outside the gene matches. For the CDR3, the DNA is TGCAGTGCGAACCATTTCACTAGCGGGGGCGGGGATACGCAGTATTTT. It is translated as CSANHFTSGGGDTQYF.

This clonotype showed up just a few times. The chain uses TRBV4-1 and TRBJ2-5; D unclear. The CDR3 has 14 residues. Trimming took 0 bases from V and 4 from J, leaving 9 bases between them. Germline V lookup: CDR1 MGHRA, CDR2 YSYEKL. The CDR3 region is CASSQDMGLETQYF. The DNA for the CDR3 is TGCGCCAGCAGCCAAGATATGGGTTTAGAGACCCAGTACTTC.

The chain couples TRBV20-1 to TRBJ1-6; no reliable D call. CDR3 length: 14 amino acids. V lost 3 bases, J lost 5 bases, and 11 bases lay in between. Germline V gives CDR1 DFQATT, CDR2 SNEGSKA (reference sequence). The DNA of the CDR3 is TGCAGTGCTAGCCGAGGGCCTGATAATTCACCCCTCCACTTT. As protein: CSASRGPDNSPLHF.

This rearrangement joins TRBV2 to TRBJ1-2, with 8 positions matching TRBD1. Germline V gene data show CDR1 as SNHLY and CDR2 as FYNNEI. Trimming cost V 3 bases and J 3 bases; bases outside gene matches: 3. This CDR3 has 14 amino acids. As DNA, the CDR3 is TGTGCCAGCAGTGACTCGGGACAGGACTATGGCTACACCTTC. Its translation is CASSDSGQDYGYTF.

There are a few counts of this clonotype. The DNA of the CDR3 is TGCAGCGCTCGGACAGGGGGTAATAGCTACACCTTC. It is translated as CSARTGGNSYTF. The chain uses TRBV29-1 and TRBJ1-2, with TRBD1 matching over 10 bases. Germline CDR1 SQVTM, CDR2 ANQGSEA. The CDR3 has 12 residues. Losses at the gene ends were 7 bases for V and 9 bases for J; bases not matched to a gene: 8.

This clonotype was observed a few times. V is TRBV4-2 and J is TRBJ2-1, with TRBD2 as a possible D gene (6 bases). The V end lost 1 base, the J end lost 6 bases, and 16 bases lay between the germline ends. There are 16 residues in the CDR3. Per the germline V gene, CDR1 is LGHNA and CDR2 is YNFKEQ. The CDR3 spells CASSQGGLLTGNEQFF. Written as DNA, the CDR3 is TGTGCCAGCAGCCAAGGGGGACTCTTAACCGGCAATGAGCAGTTCTTC.

The chain joins TRBV9 to TRBJ2-2; 9 bases fit TRBD2. CDR1 and CDR2 (germline): SGDLS, YYNGEE. V lost 0 bases and J lost 5; bases outside the gene matches: 8. This CDR3 comprises 17 residues. The CDR3 nucleotides read TGTGCCAGCAGCGTAGGGGTTAGCGGGAGTGGGACCGGGGAGCTGTTTTTT. It codes for CASSVGVSGSGTGELFF.

V gene TRBV5-1 combines with J gene TRBJ2-1; 12 bases are shared with TRBD1. V lost 0 bases and J lost 2; bases outside the gene matches: 3. Germline CDR1 and CDR2: SGHRS and YFSETQ. CDR3 size: 17 residues. CDR3 region: CASSLDGTGGPYNEQFF. CDR3 bases: TGCGCCAGCAGCTTGGACGGGACAGGGGGCCCCTACAATGAGCAGTTCTTC.

This clonotype has more than one count but fewer than ten. In DNA form, the CDR3 reads TGTGCCAGCAGTGAGGGGGAATCACCCCTCCACTTT. This translates into CASSEGESPLHF. The gene calls are TRBV6-2 or TRBV6-3 and TRBJ1-6, with D perhaps TRBD1 (6 bases). This CDR3 comprises 12 residues. V was trimmed by 5 bases and J by 10 bases, leaving 9 bases between them. The germline V gene encodes CDR1 MNHEY and CDR2 SVGEGT.

V is TRBV5-1 and J is TRBJ2-2; D unclear. V was trimmed by 1 base and J by 0 bases, leaving 10 bases between them. This CDR3 spans 16 amino acids. Germline CDR1 reads SGHRS; CDR2 reads YFSETQ. CDR3 DNA: TGCGCCAGCAGCTTGTGGCCGTACTCGAACACCGGGGAGCTGTTTTTT. As protein: CASSLWPYSNTGELFF.

This clonotype appeared a few times. The chain couples TRBV5-1 to TRBJ1-1, with 8 bases aligning to TRBD1. This CDR3 spans 14 amino acids. Germline trimming cut 4 bases from V and 5 bases from J; bases unmatched to any gene: 7. Germline CDR1 is SGHRS and CDR2 is YFSETQ. This CDR3 reads CASSSTGGRTEAFF. The CDR3 coding sequence is TGCGCCAGCAGCAGTACAGGGGGGCGGACTGAAGCTTTCTTT.

Notes on this clonotype: Since a much larger clone is just one base distant, this may be a read error. This chain uses TRBV4-2 with TRBJ2-3; weak D call: TRBD1 (6 bases). The CDR3 loop spans 15 amino acids. The V gene's germline CDR1 is LGHNA and CDR2 YNFKEQ. The germline V and J ends were trimmed by 8 bases and 6 bases, with 21 bases remaining between them. This CDR3 reads CASSDGPGARDTQYF. For the CDR3, the DNA is TGTGCCAGCTCAGACGGCCCAGGGGCCCGGGATACGCAGTATTTT.

The V and J genes are TRBV14 and TRBJ2-1; D is perhaps TRBD1 (6 bases). The germline gives CDR1 SGHDN, CDR2 FVKESK. V was cut by 5 bases and J by 0 bases, with 20 bases left in between. CDR3 length equals 18 residues. Here the CDR3 DNA reads TGTGCCAGCAGCTCATCAGACAGGACCCCCAGCTCCTACAATGAGCAGTTCTTC. It translates to CASSSSDRTPSSYNEQFF. The entire variable domain, with the rest obtained from reference TRBV14 and TRBJ2-1, is as follows: EAGVTQFPSHSVIEKGQTVTLRCDPISGHDNLYWYRRVMGKEIKFLLHFVKESKQDESGMPNNRFLAERTGGTYSTLKVQPAELEDSGVYFCASSSSDRTPSSYNEQFFGPGTRLTVL.

The chain joins TRBV6-5 to TRBJ2-1, with 8 bases lining up with TRBD2. This CDR3 region has 16 residues. Germline lookup yields CDR1 MNHEY and CDR2 SVGAGI. The V segment lost 0 bases and the J segment 3 bases; nucleotides outside the gene matches: 4. CDR3 coding DNA: TGTGCCAGCAGTTACTCCGGGAGGGTCCTCTACAATGAGCAGTTCTTC. Protein product: CASSYSGRVLYNEQFF.

The chain links TRBV20-1 to TRBJ2-7, with 8 bases matching TRBD2. Germline V gene data show CDR1 as DFQATT and CDR2 as SNEGSKA (reference sequence). The CDR3 runs to 13 residues. Trimming at V came to 6 bases and at J to 4 bases, leaving 8 bases not matched to a gene. CDR3 sequence reads: CSAVAGSEYEQYF. The CDR3 nucleotides are TGCAGTGCCGTAGCGGGATCCGAATACGAGCAGTACTTC.

The chain carries TRBV18 and TRBJ2-1; 9 bases agree with TRBD1. This CDR3 contains 15 residues. The V gene end was trimmed by 0 bases and the J gene end by 7 bases; junction bases not matched to a gene: 4. Germline-derived CDR1 and CDR2 are KGHSH and LQKENI. The CDR3 is CASSPPGQGGNEQFF. The DNA of the CDR3 is TGTGCCAGCTCACCACCGGGACAGGGTGGGAATGAGCAGTTCTTC. The complete variable domain, with remaining parts taken from reference TRBV18 and TRBJ2-1, reads NAGVMQNPRHLVRRRGQEARLRCSPMKGHSHVYWYRQLPEEGLKFMVYLQKENIIDESGMPKERFSAEFPKEGPSILRIQQVVRGDSAAYFCASSPPGQGGNEQFFGPGTRLTVL.